These T cell receptor beta chains were read from a single sample in a study of T-cell memory formation after mild COVID-19. A single record per CDR3 protein comes from TCRdb applying MiXCR to the 5' RACE reads. The sample consists of around 320,000 distinct CDR3 sequences, over 25% of them appearing once. Material for sequencing was PBMCs or a T cell subset sorted from them (not recorded which). Receptors were obtained from an adult woman who had mild COVID-19 (a few samples of this study predate the infection). Cell type and time point are not known. Both conserved end residues are trimmed from each CDR3. The D gene is left open where the match is weak.

J gene: TRBJ2-7; V gene: TRBV5-1; D gene: TRBD2; CDR3 protein: ASSLSVVGGAYEQY
J gene: TRBJ2-7; V gene: TRBV29-1; D gene: NA; CDR3 protein: SVRILVPPSEQY
J gene: TRBJ1-1; V gene: TRBV19; D gene: TRBD1; CDR3 protein: ATCGTARTEAF
J gene: TRBJ2-2; V gene: TRBV3-1; D gene: TRBD1; CDR3 protein: ASTLGTGRAGELF
J gene: TRBJ1-4; V gene: TRBV12-3/TRBV12-4; D gene: NA; CDR3 protein: ASSLWAPPGAGKLF
J gene: TRBJ2-3; V gene: TRBV15; D gene: NA; CDR3 protein: ATSRVDTGTDTQY
J gene: TRBJ1-1; V gene: TRBV9; D gene: NA; CDR3 protein: ATTMLGTSNTEAF
J gene: TRBJ1-5; V gene: TRBV24-1; D gene: TRBD1; CDR3 protein: ATSDSGTGSNQPQH
J gene: TRBJ2-3; V gene: TRBV5-1; D gene: NA; CDR3 protein: ASSSQGTQDTQY
J gene: TRBJ2-4; V gene: TRBV20-1; D gene: TRBD1; CDR3 protein: SAPDRATDIQY